Listed below are T cell receptor beta chains from one sample, sequenced in a study of blood T cell repertoires in COVID-19. Here immunoSEQ multiplex PCR was the method, and the copy in TCRdb shows in-frame clones only, minus some. The repertoire consists of about 140,000 clones, with roughly 88% occurring once and the leading ten covering 1.5% to 1.9%. Specimen: peripheral blood. These TCRs come from a woman aged 55-69 years with acute or convalescent COVID-19. The CDR3 runs from the conserved cysteine through the conserved F or W. A D gene is named only where the DNA matches it firmly. The listing skips clone size in some rows; elsewhere it reads once, few, many or a size class.

>.|once|TRBV6-6|TRBJ1-6
CASSTDRTYNSPLHF
TGTGCCAGTTCCACGGACAGAACCTATAATTCACCCCTCCACTTT
>TRBD1|.|TRBV19|TRBJ1-5
CASSLRVPGQGRSDQPQHF
TGTGCCAGTAGTCTACGGGTCCCGGGACAGGGCCGATCGGATCAGCCCCAGCATTTT
>.|.|TRBV5-6|TRBJ1-1
CASSLIMNTEAFF
TGTGCCAGCAGCTTGATCATGAACACTGAAGCTTTCTTT
>TRBD1|.|TRBV3-1/TRBV3-2|TRBJ1-1
CASTLTGRNTEAFF
TGTGCCAGCACCCTGACAGGGCGGAACACTGAAGCTTTCTTT
>.|once|TRBV6-2/TRBV6-3|TRBJ2-3
CASSYEGTSTDTQYF
TGTGCCAGCAGTTACGAGGGAACAAGCACAGATACGCAGTATTTT
>TRBD2|.|TRBV19|TRBJ2-3
CASSNGAGGTDTQYF
TGTGCCAGTAGTAATGGGGCGGGGGGGACAGATACGCAGTATTTT
>TRBD2|.|TRBV6-2/TRBV6-3|TRBJ2-5
CASSSALAGVETQYF
TGTGCCAGCAGTTCCGCCCTAGCGGGGGTCGAGACCCAGTACTTC
>.|.|TRBV9|TRBJ2-2
CASSAQAGTGELFF
TGTGCCAGCAGCGCACAAGCCGGGACCGGGGAGCTGTTTTTT
>TRBD1|.|TRBV19|TRBJ2-2
CASTGQGASTGELFF
TGTGCCAGTACCGGACAGGGGGCGAGTACCGGGGAGCTGTTTTTT
>TRBD1|.|TRBV28|TRBJ1-6
CASSQRQGALSPLHF
TGTGCCAGCAGTCAAAGACAGGGGGCCCTTTCACCCCTCCACTTT
>.|.|TRBV19|TRBJ2-2
CASSTWGQDTGELFF
TGTGCCAGTAGTACCTGGGGACAAGACACCGGGGAGCTGTTTTTT
>TRBD1|once|TRBV10-2|TRBJ1-5
CASRGQFNQPQHF
TGCGCCAGCAGGGGACAGTTCAATCAGCCCCAGCATTTT
>.|.|TRBV13|TRBJ2-3
CASSLSAGLSTDTQYF
TGTGCCAGCAGCTTAAGTGCAGGATTAAGCACAGATACGCAGTATTTT
>TRBD1|.|TRBV6-5|TRBJ1-2
CASTSGTGGRGYTF
TGTGCCAGCACTTCCGGGACAGGGGGCCGCGGCTACACCTTC
>.|.|TRBV12-5|TRBJ2-1
CASGPDRIEFF
TGTGCTAGTGGACCTGACAGAATCGAGTTCTTC
>TRBD2|.|TRBV7-8|TRBJ2-5
CASSSLTSDTQYF
TGTGCCAGCAGCTCCTTGACTAGCGACACCCAGTACTTC
>.|.|TRBV12-3/TRBV12-4|TRBJ2-7
CASSLGAAYEQYF
TGTGCCAGCAGTTTGGGGGCCGCCTACGAGCAGTACTTC
>.|.|TRBV19|TRBJ1-1
CASKARDTLNTEAFF
TGTGCCAGTAAGGCCCGGGACACCTTGAACACTGAAGCTTTCTTT
>.|.|TRBV5-1|TRBJ1-4
CASSLGGQIFNEKLFF
TGCGCCAGCAGCTTGGGCGGACAGATCTTTAATGAAAAACTGTTTTTT
>.|.|TRBV11-2|TRBJ2-7
CASSLRGSEQYF
TGTGCCAGCAGCTTACGGGGGTCCGAGCAGTACTTC
>TRBD1|.|TRBV10-3|TRBJ1-5
CAIRQGGSNQPQHF
TGTGCCATACGGCAGGGGGGCAGCAATCAGCCCCAGCATTTT
>.|.|TRBV7-3|TRBJ2-3
CASSLNGGSHTDTQYF
TGTGCCAGCAGCTTAAACGGGGGATCACACACAGATACGCAGTATTTT
>.|.|TRBV6-2/TRBV6-3|TRBJ2-7
CASSSGLGATYEQYF
TGTGCCAGCAGTTCCGGTCTTGGGGCCACCTACGAGCAGTACTTC
>.|.|TRBV5-5|TRBJ2-7
CASSLGVGVSSYEQYF
TGTGCCAGCAGCTTGGGTGTCGGGGTTAGCTCCTACGAGCAGTACTTC
>.|.|TRBV28|TRBJ1-4
CASSSIRGLFF
TGTGCCAGCAGTTCGATAAGGGGACTGTTTTTT
>TRBD1|.|TRBV10-3|TRBJ1-1
CAISEMAGGNTEAFF
TGTGCCATCAGTGAGATGGCAGGGGGAAACACTGAAGCTTTCTTT
>.|.|TRBV19|TRBJ1-5
CASSSTGMNQPQHF
TGTGCCAGTAGTAGCACAGGGATGAATCAGCCCCAGCATTTT
>.|.|TRBV28|TRBJ1-3
CASSFPTGYSGNTIYF
TGTGCCAGCAGTTTCCCCACCGGTTACTCTGGAAACACCATATATTTT
>.|.|TRBV3-1/TRBV3-2|TRBJ1-5
CASSQPLTAPHSNQPQHF
TGTGCCAGCAGCCAGCCTCTAACCGCTCCTCATAGCAATCAGCCCCAGCATTTT
>TRBD1|.|TRBV30|TRBJ2-7
CAWSGTGPYEQYF
TGTGCCTGGAGTGGGACAGGGCCCTACGAGCAGTACTTC
>.|.|TRBV4-3|TRBJ1-6
CASSQDPGNSPLHF
TGCGCCAGCAGCCAAGATCCGGGGAATTCACCCCTCCACTTT
>.|.|TRBV11-2|TRBJ2-4
CASSLVEESGQYF
TGTGCCAGCAGCTTAGTCGAGGAATCGGGTCAGTACTTC
>TRBD1|.|TRBV7-9|TRBJ2-7
CASSLNDRGLYF
TGTGCCAGCAGCTTAAACGACAGGGGGTTGTACTTC
>TRBD1|.|TRBV7-6|TRBJ1-4
CASSSSGQSREKLFF
TGTGCCAGCAGCTCCTCGGGACAGTCCCGTGAAAAACTGTTTTTT
>TRBD1|.|TRBV19|TRBJ1-6
CATRPQQGAYNSPLHF
TGTGCCACCCGCCCCCAACAGGGGGCCTATAATTCACCCCTCCACTTT
>TRBD2|.|TRBV5-4|TRBJ2-2
CARSLGAGGPTGELFF
TGTGCCCGCAGCCTGGGGGCGGGGGGGCCCACCGGGGAGCTGTTTTTT
>TRBD2|.|TRBV7-8|TRBJ2-3
CASSPYGTSGVGDTQYF
TGTGCCAGCAGCCCATACGGGACTAGCGGGGTAGGAGATACGCAGTATTTT
>.|.|TRBV7-9|TRBJ2-3
CASSLGRAPTDTQYF
TGTGCCAGCAGCTTAGGCAGGGCCCCCACAGATACGCAGTATTTT
>.|.|TRBV6-5|TRBJ1-1
CASRWGGNTEAFF
TGTGCCAGCAGATGGGGGGGGAACACTGAAGCTTTCTTT
>TRBD2|.|TRBV14|TRBJ2-3
CASSHLAGGPVGTDTQYF
TGTGCCAGCAGCCATTTGGCGGGGGGGCCCGTAGGCACAGATACGCAGTATTTT